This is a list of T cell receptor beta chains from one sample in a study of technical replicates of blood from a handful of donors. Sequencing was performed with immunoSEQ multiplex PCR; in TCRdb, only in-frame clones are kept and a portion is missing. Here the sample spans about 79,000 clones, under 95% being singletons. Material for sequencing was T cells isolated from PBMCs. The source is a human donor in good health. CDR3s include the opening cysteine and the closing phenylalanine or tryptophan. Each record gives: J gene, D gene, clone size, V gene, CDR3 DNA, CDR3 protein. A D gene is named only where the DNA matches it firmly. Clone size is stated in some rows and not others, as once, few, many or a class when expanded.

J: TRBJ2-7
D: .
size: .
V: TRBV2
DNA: TGTGCCAGCACCCCTCAGTTGGGCAGGGGTATCAACGAGCAGTACTTC
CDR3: CASTPQLGRGINEQYF

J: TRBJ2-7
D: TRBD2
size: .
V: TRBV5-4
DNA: TGTGCCAGCAGCTTGGCTAGCGGGACCAACTACGAGCAGTACTTC
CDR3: CASSLASGTNYEQYF

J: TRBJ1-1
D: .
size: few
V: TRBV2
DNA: TGTGCCAGCAGCGCCCTAGGTACTTTGAACACTGAAGCTTTCTTT
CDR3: CASSALGTLNTEAFF

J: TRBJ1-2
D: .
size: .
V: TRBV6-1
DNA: TGTGCCAGCAGTCGTTCGAACAGTGGCTACACCTTC
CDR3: CASSRSNSGYTF

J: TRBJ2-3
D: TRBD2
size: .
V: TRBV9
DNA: TGTGCCAGCAAACCTAGCGGGGCCTCCCTTGATACGCAGTATTTT
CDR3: CASKPSGASLDTQYF

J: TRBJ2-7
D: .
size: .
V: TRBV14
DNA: TGTGCCAGCAGCCAAGATGCAGGATACGAGCAGTACTTC
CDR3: CASSQDAGYEQYF

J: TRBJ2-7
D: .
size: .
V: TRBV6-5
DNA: TGTGCCAGCAGCCGAGGACTCGTTATCGACGAGCAGTACTTC
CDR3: CASSRGLVIDEQYF

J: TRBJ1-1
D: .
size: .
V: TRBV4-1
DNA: TGCGCCAGCAGCCTTACGCCGACGGGGAACACTGAAGCTTTCTTT
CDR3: CASSLTPTGNTEAFF

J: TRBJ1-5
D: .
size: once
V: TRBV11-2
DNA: TGTGCCAGCAGCTTCTCTCCCGCGGTTAATCAGCCCCAGCATTTT
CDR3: CASSFSPAVNQPQHF

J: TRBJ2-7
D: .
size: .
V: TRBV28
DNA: TGTGCCAGCAGTTCCTTCGGCAGGCTAAGGGGCGAGCAGTACTTC
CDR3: CASSSFGRLRGEQYF

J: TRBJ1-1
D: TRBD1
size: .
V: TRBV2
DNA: TGTGCCAGCAGTCAGGGACAGTCGAACACTGAAGCTTTCTTT
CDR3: CASSQGQSNTEAFF

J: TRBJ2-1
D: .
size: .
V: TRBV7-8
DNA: TGTGCCAGCAGCTTAGCAGACGGGAACCCCGAGCAGTTCTTC
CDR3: CASSLADGNPEQFF

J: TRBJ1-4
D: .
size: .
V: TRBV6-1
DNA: TGTGCCAGCAGGGAAACGTGGAGATCCCGGCGGAATGAAAAACTGTTTTTT
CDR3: CASRETWRSRRNEKLFF

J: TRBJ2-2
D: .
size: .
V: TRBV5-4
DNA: TGTGCCAGCAGCTTGGCGGGTGGGACCGGGGAGCTGTTTTTT
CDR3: CASSLAGGTGELFF

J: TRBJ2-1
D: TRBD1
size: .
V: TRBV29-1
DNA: TGCAGCGTTGGGGGGACCGGGACAGGTGATGAGAGGGACCTTCTGAATGAGCAGTTCTTC
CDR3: CSVGGTGTGDERDLLNEQFF

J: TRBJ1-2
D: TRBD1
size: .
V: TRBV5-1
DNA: TGCGCCAGCAGCCTTACCCGGACAGGGGCAAATGGCTACACCTTC
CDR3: CASSLTRTGANGYTF

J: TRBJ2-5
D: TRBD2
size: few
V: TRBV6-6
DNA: TGTGCCAGCAGTTACGATCGAGCGGGAGCTGGGGAGACCCAGTACTTC
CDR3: CASSYDRAGAGETQYF

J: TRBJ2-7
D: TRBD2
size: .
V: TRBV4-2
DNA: TGTGCCAGCAGCCCTCGGGGGGGGGCCTACGAGCAGTACTTC
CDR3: CASSPRGGAYEQYF

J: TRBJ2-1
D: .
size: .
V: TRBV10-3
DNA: TGTGCCATCAGTGGGGGCGAGCGAAATGAGCAGTTCTTC
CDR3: CAISGGERNEQFF

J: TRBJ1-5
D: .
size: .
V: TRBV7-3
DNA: TGTGCCAGCAGCTTAGGGGGAGGTCAGCCCCAGCATTTT
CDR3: CASSLGGGQPQHF

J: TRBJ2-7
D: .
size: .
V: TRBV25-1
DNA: TGTGCCAGCAGTGAAATCAACACCTACGAGCAGTACTTC
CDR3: CASSEINTYEQYF

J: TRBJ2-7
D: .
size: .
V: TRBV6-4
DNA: TGTGCCAGCAGCCCGGATAACAGGGTCTCCTACGAGCAGTACTTC
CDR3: CASSPDNRVSYEQYF

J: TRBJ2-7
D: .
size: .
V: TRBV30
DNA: TGTGCCTCCCGGGTAGGGGTATACGGCGAGCAGTACTTC
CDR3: CASRVGVYGEQYF

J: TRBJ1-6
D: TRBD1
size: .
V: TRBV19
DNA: TGTGCCAGTAGTATGGTTTACGGACAGGGGAATTCACCCCTCCACTTT
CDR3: CASSMVYGQGNSPLHF

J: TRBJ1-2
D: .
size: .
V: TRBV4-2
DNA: TGTGCCAGCAGCCCGGGAGGTTACGATGGCTACACCTTC
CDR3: CASSPGGYDGYTF

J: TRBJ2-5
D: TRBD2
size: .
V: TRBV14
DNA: TGTGCCAGCAGCGGCAGTAGCGGGAGTGGGGAGACCCAGTACTTC
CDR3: CASSGSSGSGETQYF

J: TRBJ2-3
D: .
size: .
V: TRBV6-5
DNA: TGTGCCAGCAGAACAGGAGAAGATACGCAGTATTTT
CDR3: CASRTGEDTQYF

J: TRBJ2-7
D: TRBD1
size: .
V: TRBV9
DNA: TGTGCCAGCAGCGCGGGACAGCGCTACGAGCAGTACTTC
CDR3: CASSAGQRYEQYF

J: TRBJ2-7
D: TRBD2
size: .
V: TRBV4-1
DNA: TGCGCCAGCAGCCAAGATGAGACTAGCGGTTCCCCCTCCTACGAGCAGTACTTC
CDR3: CASSQDETSGSPSYEQYF

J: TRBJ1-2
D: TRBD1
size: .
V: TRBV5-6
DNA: TGTGCCAGCAGCCGGGGACAGCTAACAAACTATGGCTACACCTTC
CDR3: CASSRGQLTNYGYTF

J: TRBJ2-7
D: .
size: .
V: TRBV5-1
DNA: TGCGCCAGCAGCTTGGACGCACAGACCACCTACGAGCAGTACTTC
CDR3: CASSLDAQTTYEQYF

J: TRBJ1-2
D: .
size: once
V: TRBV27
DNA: TGTGCCAGCAGTATGTCCGGGTTGTATGGCTACACCTTC
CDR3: CASSMSGLYGYTF

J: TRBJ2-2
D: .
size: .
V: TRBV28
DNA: TGTGCCAGCATGGGGCCCCCCGGGGAGCTGTTTTTT
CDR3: CASMGPPGELFF

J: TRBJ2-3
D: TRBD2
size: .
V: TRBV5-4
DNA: TGTGCCAGCACCACGGGAGGACTAGCGGGAAGTGATACGCAGTATTTT
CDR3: CASTTGGLAGSDTQYF

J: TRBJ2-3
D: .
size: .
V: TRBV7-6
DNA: TGTGCCAGCAGCTTGGCCCAAGATACGCAGTATTTT
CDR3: CASSLAQDTQYF

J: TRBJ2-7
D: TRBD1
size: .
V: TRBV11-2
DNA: TGTGCCAGCAGCTTCTCACCGGGACAGGGGTTTAGCGAGCAGTACTTC
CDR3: CASSFSPGQGFSEQYF

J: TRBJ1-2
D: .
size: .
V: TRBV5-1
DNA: TGCGCCAGCAGCTTCGGGGAGTCTGATGGCTACACCTTC
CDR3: CASSFGESDGYTF

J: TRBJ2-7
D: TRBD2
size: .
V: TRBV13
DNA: TGTGCCAGCAGCTGGACTAGCGGGAGTATATACGAGCAGTACTTC
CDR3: CASSWTSGSIYEQYF

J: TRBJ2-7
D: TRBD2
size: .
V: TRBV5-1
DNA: TGCGCCAGCAGGTTGACTGGGACTAGCGGGGTGTACGAGCAGTACTTC
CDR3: CASRLTGTSGVYEQYF

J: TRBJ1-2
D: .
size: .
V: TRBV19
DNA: TGTGCCAGTAGTATTTCGGGGTCCTCAATCTATGGCTACACCTTC
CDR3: CASSISGSSIYGYTF

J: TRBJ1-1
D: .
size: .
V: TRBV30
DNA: TGTGCCTGGGTACCGGGGAGCACTGAAGCTTTCTTT
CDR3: CAWVPGSTEAFF

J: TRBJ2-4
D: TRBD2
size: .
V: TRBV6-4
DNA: TGTGCCAGCAGTTTTACAAGGACTAGCGGGTCGCTAGCCAAAAACATTCAGTACTTC
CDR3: CASSFTRTSGSLAKNIQYF

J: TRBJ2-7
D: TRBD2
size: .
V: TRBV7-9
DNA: TGTGCCAGCAGCTTAATGGCTAGCGGGAGGGGCGAGCAGTACTTC
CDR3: CASSLMASGRGEQYF

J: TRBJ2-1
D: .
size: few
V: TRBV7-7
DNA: TGTGCTAGCCGAATCAGGGATGCGCCCCAGAATGAGCAGTTCTTC
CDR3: CASRIRDAPQNEQFF

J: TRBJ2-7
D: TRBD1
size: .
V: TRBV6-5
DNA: TGTGCCAGCAGTCAGGGGGACTACGAGCAGTACTTC
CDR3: CASSQGDYEQYF

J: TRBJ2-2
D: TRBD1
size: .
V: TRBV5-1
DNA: TGCGCCAGCAGCTTGGGGCACAGGGGGCGAAGCGACGAGCTGTTTTTT
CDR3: CASSLGHRGRSDELFF